Sequencing of this T cell receptor beta chain was carried out in a study of blood T cell repertoires in COVID-19. Study at large: T cells, B-cell-depleted T cells, or PBMCs supplied cDNA or gDNA.

This CDR3 spans 14 amino acids. Germline CDR1 reads LNHDA; CDR2 reads SQIVND (reference sequence). Trimming took 6 bases from V and 0 from J, leaving 10 bases between them. In the authors' workflow: Using reference gene primer amplification, nucleated cell counts were estimated. Here immunoSEQ multiplex PCR was the method, and the copy in TCRdb shows in-frame clones only, minus some. From that table come the V and J calls and clone size; the DNA was used to work out D and trimming. The sample carries some 180,000 clones, 70% to 90% recorded once. The TCR comes from a man aged 40-49 years with active or convalescent COVID-19. Sequenced input: peripheral blood. This rearrangement joins TRBV19 to TRBJ2-3; perhaps TRBD1 as D (6 bases). This chain's CDR3 is CASSQGGSTDTQYF. The CDR3 bases are TGTGCCAGTAGCCAAGGGGGTAGCACAGATACGCAGTATTTT.